The T cell receptor beta chain described here comes from a study of blood T cells in healthy people across ages. V shed 8 bases, J shed 2 bases, and the junction held 3 bases outside the gene matches. The CDR3 is made up of 12 amino acids. The second PCR ran roughly 6 to 12 cycles with a sample-barcoded 5' primer and J-beta primers. MiXCR, run by TCRdb on the 5' RACE reads, gives a single entry per CDR3 protein. The sample lists about 970,000 distinct CDR3 sequences, roughly 50% seen once, with about a fifth in the top ten. The source of this sequence is a woman aged 55 to 70 in good health. Sequencing input: blood. J is TRBJ2-7 and V is TRBV12-3 or TRBV12-4; 7 nucleotides line up with TRBD1. CDR3 loop: CASGQEPYEQYF. CDR3 nucleotide sequence: TGTGCCAGCGGACAGGAACCCTACGAGCAGTACTTC.